A selection of T cell receptor beta chains follows, all from one sample in a study of blood T cell repertoires in COVID-19. The repertoire was sequenced with immunoSEQ multiplex PCR; TCRdb's copy has only in-frame clones and lacks some. This sample carries some 400,000 clones, around 87% of them seen once, and the ten largest clones take 5% to 8.5%. Sequenced input: peripheral blood. These receptors all come from a man between 18 and 35 years old with active or convalescent COVID-19. Both conserved end residues are part of each CDR3. D genes are given only for firm matches. For some rows the clone size is stated as once, few or many, or as a class when expanded; others skip it.

TRBV7-9	TRBJ1-6	few	NA	CASSLEQYNSPLHF	TGTGCCAGCAGCTTAGAACAATATAATTCACCCCTCCACTTT
TRBV4-3	TRBJ2-2	few	TRBD1	CASSQDRGGTGELFF	TGCGCCAGCAGCCAGGACAGGGGAGGGACCGGGGAGCTGTTTTTT
TRBV7-9	TRBJ1-4	few	NA	CASSSNTGNEKLFF	TGTGCCAGCAGCTCCAATACAGGGAACGAAAAACTGTTTTTT
TRBV4-2	TRBJ1-2	NA	NA	CASSHAEGSLAHGYTF	TGTGCCAGCAGCCACGCCGAGGGCAGTCTAGCTCATGGCTACACCTTC
TRBV7-3	TRBJ2-1	few	TRBD2	CASSHSGARGAIHEQFF	TGTGCCAGCAGCCATTCAGGGGCGCGGGGGGCTATCCATGAGCAGTTCTTC
TRBV9	TRBJ2-2	NA	NA	CASSAAEGPGTGELFF	TGTGCCAGCAGCGCGGCCGAGGGCCCGGGCACCGGGGAGCTGTTTTTT
TRBV18	TRBJ1-2	NA	TRBD1	CASSPVQGTWNGYTF	TGTGCCAGCTCACCCGTACAGGGGACTTGGAATGGCTACACCTTC
TRBV18	TRBJ1-1	NA	NA	CASSQTVSTEAFF	TGTGCCAGCTCACAGACAGTGAGCACTGAAGCTTTCTTT
TRBV28	TRBJ2-2	NA	NA	CASSLWPSARNTGELFF	TGTGCCAGCAGTTTATGGCCTAGCGCGCGGAACACCGGGGAGCTGTTTTTT
TRBV27	TRBJ2-5	NA	TRBD2	CASTSFGGSETQYF	TGTGCCAGCACATCCTTCGGCGGGAGTGAGACCCAGTACTTC
TRBV29-1	TRBJ1-1	NA	TRBD1	CSVARGTEAFF	TGCAGCGTTGCCAGGGGGACTGAAGCTTTCTTT
TRBV2	TRBJ2-2	NA	NA	CASSEGQVTGELFF	TGTGCCAGCAGTGAGGGACAAGTCACCGGGGAGCTGTTTTTT
TRBV13	TRBJ1-6	NA	NA	CASSRRGTYNSPLHF	TGTGCCAGCAGCCGCAGGGGAACCTATAATTCACCCCTCCACTTT
TRBV6-1	TRBJ1-6	NA	TRBD1	CASSEVQGVVASPLHF	TGTGCCAGCAGTGAAGTCCAGGGGGTGGTGGCCTCACCCCTCCACTTT